This T cell receptor (beta chain) was sequenced during a study of blood T cell repertoires in COVID-19. Authors' data handling: Amplification with reference gene primers provided the estimates of nucleated cell counts. Measured with immunoSEQ multiplex PCR; TCRdb has only the in-frame clones, and not every one. For V, J and clone size, that table is used; D and trimming come from the DNA. The sample includes over 110,000 clones, around 89% of them seen just once. Trimming removed 0 bases from V and 9 bases from J, with 24 bases in between. Germline V gene lookup returns CDR1 LGHNA and CDR2 YNFKEQ. This CDR3 has 18 amino acids.

The sample was peripheral blood. This TCR came from a human donor in a cohort sampled during active COVID-19. V and J are TRBV4-2 and TRBJ2-1; tentatively, D is TRBD1 (5 bases). The CDR3 reads CASSQDALTGPLRGEQFF. The CDR3 region has the DNA TGTGCCAGCAGCCAAGATGCCCTCACAGGTCCCCTACGAGGTGAGCAGTTCTTC.